This TCR beta chain was sequenced for a study of T cell responses to AZD1222 COVID-19 vaccine. Study results and limitations: Clonal diversity was possibly underestimated, and the donors were mostly white British, with more females.

Assay: immunoSEQ multiplex PCR; the TCRdb copy retains only in-frame clones and omits some. The sample lists some 120,000 clones, 80% to 90% seen once, with approximately 4% in the top ten. Germline V gene sequence: CDR1 LNHDA, CDR2 SQIVND (reference sequence). This CDR3 region has 16 residues. The germline V and J ends were trimmed by 7 bases and 0 bases, with 16 bases remaining between them. Worth noting for this clone: The antigen is undetermined.

This sequence originates from an adult in good health. Material: peripheral blood, obtained on day 0 of MenACWY control vaccination. This chain connects TRBV19 to TRBJ1-3; a possible D gene is TRBD1 (6 bases). The CDR3 loop is CASNNLDSGSGNTIYF. CDR3 nucleotide sequence: TGTGCCAGTAACAACCTGGACAGTGGCTCTGGAAACACCATATATTTT.